This T cell receptor beta chain was observed in a study of blood T cell repertoires in COVID-19. In the study overall: Nucleic acid was either cDNA or gDNA, and it came from T cells, B-cell-depleted T cells, or PBMCs.

The germline V and J ends were trimmed by 3 bases and 11 bases, with 13 bases remaining between them. The CDR3 is made up of 12 amino acids. The germline CDR1 and CDR2 sequences are LNHDA and SQIVND (reference sequence). Profiling relied on immunoSEQ multiplex PCR, and the TCRdb table lists in-frame clones only, not all of them. The repertoire includes 210,000 or so clones, approximately 80% of them detected once, and 7.8% sits in the top ten. The chain carries TRBV19 and TRBJ1-1; D is possibly TRBD1 (6 bases). This TCR came from an elderly woman with COVID-19, enrolled during active disease. Material: peripheral blood. Written as DNA, the CDR3 is TGTGCCAGTAGTATGGCGTCAGGGGAGGCTTTCTTT. Amino acids: CASSMASGEAFF.